These 2 T cell receptor beta chains originate from one sample sequenced in a study of blood T cell repertoires in COVID-19. The table came from immunoSEQ multiplex PCR; TCRdb's copy has only in-frame clones and leaves some out. This table holds roughly 200,000 clones, 89% found once. Specimen: PBMCs or T cells enriched from blood (not recorded which). The receptors here all came from a woman between 35 and 50 years old with acute COVID-19.

The chain is built from TRBV10-1 and TRBJ2-2, with TRBD1 matching 8 bases. Germline assignment: CDR1 WNHNN and CDR2 SYGVQD (reference sequence). This CDR3 is built from 14 residues. Germline trimming cut 3 bases from V and 4 bases from J; bases unmatched to any gene: 1. This CDR3 is CASSDTGGTGELFF. The CDR3 DNA reads as TGCGCCAGCAGTGATACAGGGGGCACCGGGGAGCTGTTTTTT.

The genes are TRBV5-6 and TRBJ1-6; TRBD1 might be the D (5 bases). Trimming removed 4 bases at V and 7 bases at J, with 15 bases between. The germline gives CDR1 SGHDT, CDR2 YYEEEE. The CDR3 is 15 amino acids. The CDR3 reads CASSPRDGGNSPLHF. The CDR3 DNA reads as TGTGCCAGCAGCCCCCGGGACGGGGGAAATTCACCCCTCCACTTT.